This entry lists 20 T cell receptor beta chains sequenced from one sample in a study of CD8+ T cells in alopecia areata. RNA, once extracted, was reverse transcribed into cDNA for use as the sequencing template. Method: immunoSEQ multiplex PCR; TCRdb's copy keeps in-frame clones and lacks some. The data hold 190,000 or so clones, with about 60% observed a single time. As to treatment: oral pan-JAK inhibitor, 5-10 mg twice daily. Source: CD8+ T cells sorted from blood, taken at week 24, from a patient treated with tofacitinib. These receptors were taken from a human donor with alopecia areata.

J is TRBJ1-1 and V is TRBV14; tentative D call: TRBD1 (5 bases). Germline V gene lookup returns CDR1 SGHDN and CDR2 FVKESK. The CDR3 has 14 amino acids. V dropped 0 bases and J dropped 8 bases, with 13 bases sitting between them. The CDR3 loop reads CASSQDMGLLEAFF. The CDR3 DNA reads TGTGCCAGCAGCCAAGATATGGGACTTCTAGAAGCTTTCTTT.

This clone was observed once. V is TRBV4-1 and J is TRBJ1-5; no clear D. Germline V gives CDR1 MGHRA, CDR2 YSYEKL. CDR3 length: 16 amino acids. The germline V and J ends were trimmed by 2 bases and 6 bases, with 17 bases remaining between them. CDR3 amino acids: CASSQTLSGLAQPQHF. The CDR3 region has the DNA TGCGCCAGCAGCCAAACCCTCAGCGGGTTGGCTCAGCCCCAGCATTTT.

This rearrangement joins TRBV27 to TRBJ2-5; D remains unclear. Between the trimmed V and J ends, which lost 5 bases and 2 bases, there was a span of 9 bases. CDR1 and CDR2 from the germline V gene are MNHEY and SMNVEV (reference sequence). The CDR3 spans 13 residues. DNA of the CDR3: TGTGCCAGCAGTGGAGCAAGACAAGAGACCCAGTACTTC. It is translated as CASSGARQETQYF.

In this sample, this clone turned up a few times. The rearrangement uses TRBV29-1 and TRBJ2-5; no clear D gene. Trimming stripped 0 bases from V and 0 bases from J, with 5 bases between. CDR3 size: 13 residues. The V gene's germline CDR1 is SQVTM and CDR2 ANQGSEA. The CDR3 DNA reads TGCAGCGTTGAAGATTCCTACCAAGAGACCCAGTACTTC. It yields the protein CSVEDSYQETQYF. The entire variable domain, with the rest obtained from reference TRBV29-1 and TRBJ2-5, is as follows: SAVISQKPSRDICQRGTSLTIQCQVDSQVTMMFWYRQQPGQSLTLIATANQGSEATYESGFVIDKFPISRPNLTFSTLTVSNMSPEDSSIYLCSVEDSYQETQYFGPGTRLLVL.

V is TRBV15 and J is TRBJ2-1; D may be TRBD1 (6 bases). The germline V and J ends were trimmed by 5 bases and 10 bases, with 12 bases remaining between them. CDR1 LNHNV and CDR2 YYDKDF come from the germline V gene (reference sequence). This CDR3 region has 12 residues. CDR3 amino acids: CATSHRASEQFF. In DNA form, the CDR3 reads TGTGCCACCAGCCACAGGGCATCCGAGCAGTTCTTC.

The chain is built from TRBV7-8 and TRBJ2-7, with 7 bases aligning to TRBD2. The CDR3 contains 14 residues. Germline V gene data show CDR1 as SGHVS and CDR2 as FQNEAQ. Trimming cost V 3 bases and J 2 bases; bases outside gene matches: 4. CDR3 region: CASSFAGEAYEQYF. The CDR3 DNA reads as TGTGCCAGCAGCTTTGCGGGAGAAGCCTACGAGCAGTACTTC.

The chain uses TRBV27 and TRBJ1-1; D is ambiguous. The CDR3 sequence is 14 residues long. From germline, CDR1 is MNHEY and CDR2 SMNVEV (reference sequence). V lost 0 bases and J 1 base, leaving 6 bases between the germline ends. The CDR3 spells CASSLSGPNTEAFF. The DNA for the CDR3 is TGTGCCAGCAGTTTATCAGGCCCGAACACTGAAGCTTTCTTT.

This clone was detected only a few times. CDR3 nucleotides: TGTGCCAGCTTCCCCGGAGTGGGCGGACAGACTAATCAGCCCCAGCATTTT. Its protein is CASFPGVGGQTNQPQHF. The chain carries TRBV7-2 and TRBJ1-5; D might be TRBD1 (6 bases). V lost 8 bases to trimming and J lost 4 bases, with 24 bases between them. The length of the CDR3 is 17 residues. The V gene's germline CDR1 is SGHTA and CDR2 FQGNSA.

This chain's CDR3 is CASSSGQGDTQYF. The CDR3 DNA is TGTGCCAGCAGCTCCGGACAGGGGGATACGCAGTATTTT. V is TRBV7-6 and J is TRBJ2-3; 9 bases agree with TRBD1. CDR1 and CDR2 from the germline V gene are SGHVS and FNYEAQ. The CDR3 has 13 amino acids. J was trimmed by 6 bases and V by 4 bases; bases with no gene match: 2.

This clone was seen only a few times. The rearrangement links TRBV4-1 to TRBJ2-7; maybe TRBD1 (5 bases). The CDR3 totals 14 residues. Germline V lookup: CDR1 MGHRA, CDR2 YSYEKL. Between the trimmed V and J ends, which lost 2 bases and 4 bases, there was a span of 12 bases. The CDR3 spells CASSQSGARYEQYF. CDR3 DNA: TGCGCCAGCAGCCAAAGTGGGGCGCGATACGAGCAGTACTTC.

The CDR3 coding sequence is TGTGCCAGCAGCCAAGAAGGCGGGACAGGGGGCTACGAGCAGTACTTC. Protein sequence: CASSQEGGTGGYEQYF. The genes are TRBV4-2 and TRBJ2-7; TRBD1 aligns across 11 bases. The CDR3 runs 16 residues. J was trimmed by 3 bases and V by 0 bases; bases with no gene match: 4. Germline V gives CDR1 LGHNA, CDR2 YNFKEQ.

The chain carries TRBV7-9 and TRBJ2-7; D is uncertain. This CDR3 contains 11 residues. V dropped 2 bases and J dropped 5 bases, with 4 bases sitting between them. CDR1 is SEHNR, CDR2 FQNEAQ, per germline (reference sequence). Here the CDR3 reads CASSLKDEQYF. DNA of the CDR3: TGTGCCAGCAGCTTAAAAGACGAGCAGTACTTC.

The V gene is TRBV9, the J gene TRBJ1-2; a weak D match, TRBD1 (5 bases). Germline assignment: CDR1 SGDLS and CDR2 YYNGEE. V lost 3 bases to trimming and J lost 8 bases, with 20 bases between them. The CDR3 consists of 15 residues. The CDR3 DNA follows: TGTGCCAGCAGCGCCCGTCACCGGGACGGTGGGGGCTACACCTTC. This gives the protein CASSARHRDGGGYTF. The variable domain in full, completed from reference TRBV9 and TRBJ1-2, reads DSGVTQTPKHLITATGQRVTLRCSPRSGDLSVYWYQQSLDQGLQFLIQYYNGEERAKGNILERFSAQQFPDLHSELNLSSLELGDSALYFCASSARHRDGGGYTFGSGTRLTVV.

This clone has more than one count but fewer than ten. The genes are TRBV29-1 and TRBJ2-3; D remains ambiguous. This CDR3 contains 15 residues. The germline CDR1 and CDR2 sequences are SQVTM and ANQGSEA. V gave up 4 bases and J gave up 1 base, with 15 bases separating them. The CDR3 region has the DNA TGCAGCGTTGTGTATGGGGAAGGAGGCACAGATACGCAGTATTTT. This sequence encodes CSVVYGEGGTDTQYF.

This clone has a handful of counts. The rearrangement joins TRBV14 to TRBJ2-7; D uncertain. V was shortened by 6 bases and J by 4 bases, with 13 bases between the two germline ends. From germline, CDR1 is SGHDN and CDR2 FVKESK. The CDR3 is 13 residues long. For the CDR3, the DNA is TGTGCCAGCAGTCGCCAGGACGGGTACGAGCAGTACTTC. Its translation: CASSRQDGYEQYF.

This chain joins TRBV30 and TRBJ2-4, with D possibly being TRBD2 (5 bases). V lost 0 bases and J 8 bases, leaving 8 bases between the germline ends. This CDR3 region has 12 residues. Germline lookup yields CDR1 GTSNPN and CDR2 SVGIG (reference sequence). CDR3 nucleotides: TGTGCCTGGAGTGTAATCGGGGACATTCAGTACTTC. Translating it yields CAWSVIGDIQYF.

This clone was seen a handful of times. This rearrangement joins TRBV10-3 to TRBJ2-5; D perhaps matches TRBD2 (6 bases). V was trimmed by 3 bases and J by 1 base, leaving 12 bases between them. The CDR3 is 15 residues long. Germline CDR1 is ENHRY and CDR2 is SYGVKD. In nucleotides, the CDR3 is TGTGCCATCAGTGAACCCAGGGACTCCCAAGAGACCCAGTACTTC. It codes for CAISEPRDSQETQYF.

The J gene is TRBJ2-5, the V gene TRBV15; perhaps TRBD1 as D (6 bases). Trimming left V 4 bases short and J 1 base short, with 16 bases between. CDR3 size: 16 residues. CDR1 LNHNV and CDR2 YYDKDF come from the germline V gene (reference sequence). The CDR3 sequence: CATSTTGRGAQETQYF. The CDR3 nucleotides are TGTGCCACCAGCACTACAGGGAGAGGGGCCCAAGAGACCCAGTACTTC.

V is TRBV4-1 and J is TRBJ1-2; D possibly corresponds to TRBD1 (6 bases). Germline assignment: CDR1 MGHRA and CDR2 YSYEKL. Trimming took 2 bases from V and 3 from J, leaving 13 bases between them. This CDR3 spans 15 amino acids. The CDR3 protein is CASSQIQGGDYGYTF. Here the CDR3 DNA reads TGCGCCAGCAGCCAAATACAGGGAGGGGACTATGGCTACACCTTC.

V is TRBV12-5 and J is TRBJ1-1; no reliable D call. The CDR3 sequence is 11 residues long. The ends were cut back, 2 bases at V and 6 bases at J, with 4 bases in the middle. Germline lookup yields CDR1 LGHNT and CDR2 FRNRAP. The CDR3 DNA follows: TGTGCTAGTGGTTTGTCCCCTGAAGCTTTCTTT. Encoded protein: CASGLSPEAFF.